This entry features one TCR beta chain sequence. Antigen specificity is unknown. In the ViraFEST assay, antigen-specific CD4+ clonotypes were identified by expansion after peptide-pool stimulation. After less than 11 days in culture, the CD4+ T cells were isolated. People in the vaccine group had not been infected with SARS-CoV-2 before, and their nucleocapsid antibodies were negative. The data belong to a study of vaccination effects on CD4 cells after COVID-19. The V end was cut by 1 base, the J end by 0 bases, with 8 bases between. The CDR3 loop spans 15 amino acids. Looked up from germline, CDR1 is KGHSH and CDR2 is LQKENI. This table comes from immunoSEQ multiplex PCR, and its TCRdb copy is limited to in-frame clones, with some not included. The repertoire consists of about 73,000 clones, with approximately 72% occurring once and the leading ten covering around 3%.

The chain joins TRBV18 to TRBJ2-3; D call uncertain. The TCR originated in a human donor who received a COVID-19 vaccine. Sequencing used CD4+ T cells from PBMCs cultured with HCoV-NL63 spike peptides, obtained before COVID-19 vaccination. Here the CDR3 reads CASSPQEFSTDTQYF. The CDR3 DNA reads as TGTGCCAGCTCACCACAAGAGTTTAGCACAGATACGCAGTATTTT.